This TCR beta chain derives from a study of cytotoxic CD8 clonotypes in ibrutinib-treated CLL (dated by TCRdb to about 2021). Notes on the research overall: The cohort had around twelve relapsed/refractory and under 16 treatment-naive patients; under 18 were IGHV unmutated. Partial responses were observed in about 24 patients and complete responses in 2; after a median follow-up of roughly 72 months, remission was maintained in around 14 patients and progression was observed in approximately 12. The response samples were drawn at a median of around eleven months into treatment, with a range of about 6 to 40 months. Samples averaged 255,043 productive templates and about 94,000 productive rearrangements. Longitudinal samples were obtainable from about 30% of the 86 participants in the trial. Cryopreserved peripheral blood mononuclear cells were collected before treatment, at response, and at either disease progression or sustained remission. All remission and progressive disease samples were collected while patients were still receiving ibrutinib. Here is what the overall study found, with its caveats: Sampling times were not matched between patients in sustained remission and patients whose disease was progressing, and lymph node repertoires were not examined. Public clonotypes were rare and either shrank or stayed stable during treatment, and the rise in clonality at ibrutinib response reflected expansion of private clonotypes. At baseline, clonality was higher than in age-matched healthy donors and showed a strong correlation with circulating CD8+ T-cell counts. Clonality rose at ibrutinib response, remained stable during sustained remission, and dropped back toward baseline at progression.

For TCR beta library preparation, around 2.1 micrograms of genomic DNA were extracted from the cryopreserved PBMCs. Longitudinal blood samples from CLL patients on ibrutinib monotherapy underwent high-throughput TCR beta sequencing. Patients were enrolled in a phase 2 open-label single-center ibrutinib monotherapy trial. This clone was counted between two and nine times. This clone's antigen is unknown. No clone much larger than this one lies a single base away; base qualities are absent. The CDR3 contains 16 residues, cysteine and phenylalanine counted. The read is trimmed to its CDR3 DNA, 48 bases read in frame from base 1. V has 2 bases trimmed and J has 5 bases trimmed; junction bases matching no gene number 7. CDR1 and CDR2, looked up from the germline V gene, are MNHEY and SVGAGI. The goal of deep resolution MiSeq sequencing was a depth between 1 in 1 million and 1 in 200,000 T cells, and coverage averaged 10x per clonotype. The immunoSEQ hsTCRB Kit was used to generate the TCR beta libraries. The original pipeline was this. Data were analyzed with ImmunoSEQ Data Assistant and ImmunoSEQ Analyzer, with V, D and J genes assigned per IMGT definitions. Clonality, with values ranging from 0 to 1, was calculated as one minus the normalized Shannon entropy of productive rearrangement frequencies. Only overrepresented clonotypes making up at least 0.05% of each patient's repertoire were included in the public clonotype analysis. Approximately 14 age-matched healthy donor repertoires from immuneACCESS were used as controls for clonality. This is the immuneACCESS table as TCRdb keeps it, with only in-frame sequences that have V and J called. A part of the clones is gone; compared with another copy, unresolved V genes explain less than half, and the rest is unexplained. For V, J and clone size, that table is used; D and trimming come from the DNA. The sample contains fewer than 400,000 clones, 67% of them found a single time. Clones ranked in the top ten supply roughly 6% of the sample.

The specimen comprised PBMCs, sampled after 36 months of ibrutinib treatment. The TCR was taken from a human donor with chronic lymphocytic leukemia. The chain couples TRBV6-5 to TRBJ2-7; a stretch of 12 junction bases matches TRBD2. The nucleotides are TGTGCCAGCAGTTACAACAGACTAGCGGGAGTACACGAGCAGTACTTC. It is translated as CASSYNRLAGVHEQYF.